This T cell receptor (beta chain) is drawn from a study of CD8 T cells in Susac syndrome. Random hexamers served to reverse transcribe roughly 0.45 to 1 ug RNA. Amplification of TCR beta CDR3 by immunoSEQ multiplex PCR spanned 54 Vbeta and 13 Jbeta. TCRdb processed the immunoSEQ multiplex PCR reads anew with MiXCR; each CDR3 protein has one entry. This table holds about 200,000 distinct CDR3 sequences, roughly nine tenths found once. From blood CD8+ and CD4+ T cells, TCR beta sequences were generated. Negative isolation was used for CD8+ and CD4+ T cells and FACS enrichment for TEMRA cells. Germline V gene data show CDR1 as MGHRA and CDR2 as YSYEKL. This CDR3 contains 12 residues. V lost 4 bases, J lost 6 bases, and 7 bases lay in between.

The chain couples TRBV4-1 to TRBJ1-3; D is ambiguous. Sequencing used CD8+ T cells from PBMCs. This receptor was identified in a human donor with multiple sclerosis. CDR3 coding DNA: TGCGCCAGCAGCCCGGAAAAAAACACCATATATTTT. Encoded protein: CASSPEKNTIYF.